The 26 T cell receptor beta chains below all came from one sample that was sequenced in a study of cytomegalovirus exposure and HLA in healthy donors. Vbeta (60) and Jbeta (13) primers were used in the PCR. The repertoire was sequenced with immunoSEQ multiplex PCR; TCRdb's copy has only in-frame clones and lacks some. The sample includes approximately 81,000 clones, roughly 83% of them seen just once. The sequenced sample was PBMCs. Source of these receptors: a woman between 50 and 59 years old in good health and CMV-seronegative.

The rearrangement links TRBV5-1 to TRBJ1-6; 11 positions match TRBD1. The V gene's germline CDR1 is SGHRS and CDR2 YFSETQ. The CDR3 runs 15 residues. The ends lost 5 bases at V and 10 bases at J; junction bases unmatched: 8. The CDR3 sequence: CASRDRTGGESPLHF. The CDR3 nucleotides read TGCGCCAGCAGGGACCGGACAGGGGGCGAATCACCCCTCCACTTT.

This chain connects TRBV7-3 to TRBJ2-1; 8 bases align to TRBD1. The germline V gene has CDR1 SGHTA and CDR2 FQGTGA. V shed 4 bases, J shed 5 bases, and the junction held 7 bases outside the gene matches. CDR3 length equals 15 residues. The CDR3 DNA reads as TGTGCCAGCAGCTCGCCCGGACAGGGAGACAATGAGCAGTTCTTC. It is translated as CASSSPGQGDNEQFF.

The chain combines TRBV15 with TRBJ1-2; 7 nucleotides line up with TRBD1. The ends lost 5 bases at V and 12 bases at J; junction bases unmatched: 15. This CDR3 is 14 amino acids long. Looked up from germline, CDR1 is LNHNV and CDR2 is YYDKDF (reference sequence). The CDR3 sequence: CATSDRQGVGGHTF. The CDR3 DNA reads TGTGCCACCAGCGATAGACAGGGAGTTGGCGGCCACACCTTC.

J is TRBJ2-7 and V is TRBV5-4, with D perhaps matching TRBD1 (6 bases). This CDR3 is 14 amino acids long. Trimming left V 3 bases short and J 7 bases short, with 17 bases between. Germline CDR1 and CDR2: SGHNT and YYREEE (reference sequence). The CDR3 DNA sequence: TGTGCCAGCAGCTCCCACAGGGAAGTGAGGGAGCAGTACTTC. Its protein is CASSSHREVREQYF.

This rearrangement joins TRBV19 to TRBJ1-4; possibly TRBD1 for D (5 bases). Trimming took 1 base from V and 8 from J, leaving 14 bases between them. The germline V gene has CDR1 LNHDA and CDR2 SQIVND (reference sequence). CDR3 length: 15 amino acids. CDR3 residues: CASSIGGTVNEKLFF. The CDR3 DNA sequence: TGTGCCAGTAGTATAGGAGGGACTGTGAACGAAAAACTGTTTTTT.

In this sample, this clone turned up a few times. The V and J genes are TRBV21-1 and TRBJ2-7; the tabulated D call, TRBD1, remains unverified against the DNA. TRBV21-1 is described as a pseudogene. The CDR3 consists of 22 residues. CDR3: CASRITHRSTGGTTLGNTGQYV. CDR3 DNA sequence: TGTGCCAGCAGGATTACCCACAGATCAACAGGGGGGACCACCCTCGGGAATACGGGGCAGTACGTC.

This clone was seen just once. The chain has TRBV6-1 and TRBJ2-1; TRBD2 aligns across 9 bases. J gave up 9 bases and V 7 bases, and 7 bases lay outside the gene matches. The CDR3 consists of 13 residues. Germline assignment: CDR1 MNHNS and CDR2 SASEGT. The CDR3, as DNA: TGTGCCAGCATGATAGCGGGAGTGGGTGAGCAGTTCTTC. Translation: CASMIAGVGEQFF.

Comments on this clone: At one end the junction does not follow the germline gene, possibly because of a read error. V and J are TRBV7-9 and TRBJ1-4; weak D call: TRBD1 (5 bases). Germline V gene data show CDR1 as SEHNR and CDR2 as FQNEAQ (reference sequence). The CDR3 is 14 amino acids. The CDR3 loop is CASSQRTNNEELFF. The CDR3 DNA sequence: TGTGCCAGCAGCCAAAGGACAAATAATGAAGAACTGTTTTTT.

This clone was counted a few times. V gene TRBV28 combines with J gene TRBJ1-1, with D unresolved. From germline, CDR1 is MDHEN and CDR2 SYDVKM. The CDR3 has 12 amino acids. Trimming cost V 3 bases and J 3 bases, with 5 bases left between them. The CDR3 nucleotides read TGTGCCAGCAGTTTCCTATACACTGAAGCTTTCTTT. Its protein is CASSFLYTEAFF.

The genes are TRBV19 and TRBJ2-7, with D perhaps TRBD2 (6 bases). CDR3 size: 13 residues. The germline V gene has CDR1 LNHDA and CDR2 SQIVND (reference sequence). Trimming pared 3 bases from V and 3 bases from J, leaving 9 bases between. The CDR3 DNA reads TGTGCCAGTAGTATGGGGGGTGGCTACGAGCAGTACTTC. This sequence encodes CASSMGGGYEQYF.

This chain connects TRBV2 to TRBJ2-5; the D gene is possibly TRBD2 (6 bases). Trimming pared 6 bases from V and 1 base from J, leaving 9 bases between. Germline CDR1 reads SNHLY; CDR2 reads FYNNEI. This CDR3 contains 13 residues. This CDR3 is CASSGSSQETQYF. CDR3 bases: TGTGCCAGCAGCGGGAGCTCCCAAGAGACCCAGTACTTC.

The V call is TRBV9, the J call TRBJ1-1; maybe TRBD1 (5 bases). V lost 3 bases, J lost 0 bases, and 9 bases lay in between. Looked up from germline, CDR1 is SGDLS and CDR2 is YYNGEE. This CDR3 contains 14 residues. CDR3 nucleotides: TGTGCCAGCAGCGAACAGGATATGAACACTGAAGCTTTCTTT. Translation gives CASSEQDMNTEAFF.

The V gene is TRBV4-2, the J gene TRBJ1-3; D is uncertain. This CDR3 is built from 16 residues. Germline V gene data show CDR1 as LGHNA and CDR2 as YNFKEQ. With 0 bases removed from V and 0 bases from J, the gap between germline ends came to 9 bases. The CDR3 DNA sequence: TGTGCCAGCAGCCAAGATCGTGAGGGCTCTGGAAACACCATATATTTT. This sequence encodes CASSQDREGSGNTIYF.

V usage is TRBV5-1 and J usage is TRBJ2-7; TRBD1 agrees at 8 bases. CDR1 is SGHRS, CDR2 YFSETQ, per germline. The CDR3 has 15 amino acids. After removal of 0 bases from V and 4 bases from J, the junction contained 6 bases not matched to a gene. CDR3 DNA sequence: TGCGCCAGCAGCTTGGTGACAGGGGCACAGTACGAGCAGTACTTC. It specifies CASSLVTGAQYEQYF.

The chain joins TRBV19 to TRBJ1-1; D is unresolved. This CDR3 region has 13 residues. Germline V gene lookup returns CDR1 LNHDA and CDR2 SQIVND (reference sequence). V dropped 4 bases and J dropped 1 base, with 7 bases sitting between them. CDR3: CASSTGENTEAFF. CDR3 DNA sequence: TGTGCCAGTAGTACCGGGGAGAACACTGAAGCTTTCTTT.

This rearrangement joins TRBV11-3 to TRBJ2-5, with TRBD1 matching over 9 bases. The CDR3 is made up of 15 amino acids. Germline CDR1 is SGHNT and CDR2 is YENEEA. V shed 5 bases, J shed 1 base, and the junction held 5 bases outside the gene matches. The chain's CDR3 is CASSRGQGSQETQYF. CDR3 in DNA: TGTGCCAGCAGCCGCGGACAGGGGTCCCAAGAGACCCAGTACTTC.

V gene TRBV10-3 combines with J gene TRBJ2-1; TRBD1 agrees at 7 bases. The trim removed 7 bases at V and 7 bases at J, leaving 10 bases unmatched. This CDR3 region has 14 residues. Per the germline V gene, CDR1 is ENHRY and CDR2 is SYGVKD. The CDR3 protein is CAIKRGGVENEQFF. CDR3 coding DNA: TGTGCCATCAAACGAGGGGGCGTCGAGAATGAGCAGTTCTTC.

The chain is built from TRBV2 and TRBJ2-1; 7 nucleotides match TRBD2. The CDR3 consists of 17 residues. Germline CDR1 SNHLY, CDR2 FYNNEI. J lost 2 bases, V lost 6 bases, and 13 bases had no gene match. In DNA, the CDR3 is TGTGCCAGCAGGGCCGGGGTCCTAGCGGAGGCCTACAATGAGCAGTTCTTC. As protein: CASRAGVLAEAYNEQFF.

This chain links TRBV4-1 with TRBJ2-7; 7 positions match TRBD2. After removal of 0 bases from V and 2 bases from J, the junction contained 10 bases not matched to a gene. CDR1 and CDR2 from the germline V gene are MGHRA and YSYEKL. This CDR3 has 17 residues. The CDR3 sequence: CASSQEQVAAGAYEQYF. For the CDR3, the DNA is TGCGCCAGCAGCCAAGAGCAGGTGGCGGCGGGAGCCTACGAGCAGTACTTC.

The chain joins TRBV7-9 to TRBJ1-1; 10 bases map to TRBD1. The V gene's germline CDR1 is SEHNR and CDR2 FQNEAQ (reference sequence). The CDR3 length is 17 residues. With 5 bases clipped from V and 0 bases from J, the junction kept 9 bases outside the gene matches. The CDR3 DNA is TGTGCCAGCAGCCCCCACAGGACAGGGGGGGTGAACACTGAAGCTTTCTTT. Its protein product is CASSPHRTGGVNTEAFF.

This clone occurred a few times. The V gene is TRBV28, the J gene TRBJ1-4; TRBD1 matches at 7 bases. With 2 bases clipped from V and 8 bases from J, the junction kept 11 bases outside the gene matches. The CDR3 is made up of 16 amino acids. Germline assignment: CDR1 MDHEN and CDR2 SYDVKM. The DNA of the CDR3 is TGTGCCAGCAGTTTAGTCTTGGGGGACAGAGACGAAAAACTGTTTTTT. It is translated as CASSLVLGDRDEKLFF. The full variable domain, its missing parts supplied by reference TRBV28 and TRBJ1-4, is DVKVTQSSRYLVKRTGEKVFLECVQDMDHENMFWYRQDPGLGLRLIYFSYDVKMKEKGDIPEGYSVSREKKERFSLILESASTNQTSMYLCASSLVLGDRDEKLFFGSGTQLSVL.

This chain uses TRBV7-8 with TRBJ2-5; D is unresolved. CDR1 is SGHVS and CDR2 is FQNEAQ in the germline V gene. The CDR3 has 13 amino acids. Trimming stripped 4 bases from V and 7 bases from J, with 13 bases between. CDR3 DNA: TGTGCCAGCAGCTCCCTCGAGATTTGGACCCAGTACTTC. Protein sequence: CASSSLEIWTQYF.

The rearrangement links TRBV5-4 to TRBJ2-2; TRBD2 agrees at 9 bases. The V and J ends lost 1 base and 0 bases, in that order; junction bases with no gene match: 7. The CDR3 has 18 residues. Germline-derived CDR1 and CDR2 are SGHNT and YYREEE (reference sequence). As DNA, the CDR3 is TGTGCCAGCAGCTTGAGTAAAACTAGCGGGTCGAACACCGGGGAGCTGTTTTTT. Its translation: CASSLSKTSGSNTGELFF.

The chain is built from TRBV5-4 and TRBJ2-3; 11 bases agree with TRBD2. In germline, CDR1 is SGHNT, CDR2 YYREEE (reference sequence). The CDR3 extends over 17 amino acids. V lost 2 bases, J lost 3 bases, and 8 bases stayed unmatched. The CDR3 nucleotides read TGTGCCAGCAGCTTACCTGGACTAGCGGGCTCAACAGATACGCAGTATTTT. Protein sequence: CASSLPGLAGSTDTQYF.

The chain employs TRBV19 and TRBJ2-2; D not certain. The CDR3 runs to 13 residues. V lost 1 base and J lost 11, with 11 bases in between. Germline V gene data show CDR1 as LNHDA and CDR2 as SQIVND (reference sequence). CDR3 bases: TGTGCCAGTAGTATAGGTACAGACGGCGAGCTGTTTTTT. It is translated as CASSIGTDGELFF.

The V gene is TRBV2, the J gene TRBJ2-7; D not certain. Germline loops: CDR1 SNHLY, CDR2 FYNNEI. Trimming removed 7 bases from V and 4 bases from J, with 11 bases in between. This CDR3 has 12 amino acids. The CDR3 coding sequence is TGTGCCAGCAAACTATCAGAATACGAGCAGTACTTC. Its translation is CASKLSEYEQYF.